This T cell receptor (beta chain) emerged from a study (dated by TCRdb to between 2015 and 2016). The library was generated by RT-PCR. TCRdb shows the sequencer as Illumina MiSeq. Using fastp at Q25 and MiXCR, TCRdb reprocessed the public reads and kept productive beta chains. Merged by CDR3 protein, the rows form single entries marked with the most common genes and DNA. The sample includes hundreds of thousands of distinct CDR3 sequences, with over 12% observed a single time. The ten largest clones represent 3.6% of the sample. There are a few counts of this clonotype. Its antigen is not yet known. No clone much larger than this one lies a single base away; base qualities are absent. Measured from the cysteine to the phenylalanine, the CDR3 is 11 residues long. The entry retains the CDR3 DNA only, 33 bases that are in frame from base 1. CDR1 and CDR2, looked up from the germline V gene, are SGDLS and YYNGEE. Trimming takes 3 bases from V and 8 bases from J, and the germline ends sit 6 bases apart.

Sequenced input: memory CD4+ T cells from blood. This sequence originates from a female donor in good health, serving as a healthy control. In this chain, TRBV9 is recombined with TRBJ1-3; the D gene remains uncertain. The CDR3 here reads CASSAGDTIYF. The DNA sequence reads TGTGCCAGCAGCGCTGGGGACACCATATATTTT.